One sample yielded the 23 T cell receptor beta chains listed below, sequenced in a study of T cells after yellow fever vaccination. TCRdb ran MiXCR on the 5' RACE reads and lists one entry per CDR3 protein. The table records hundreds of thousands of distinct CDR3 sequences, about 17% of them present only once. Sequencing was performed on PBMCs, taken before the yellow fever booster vaccination. The receptors originated from a man aged 18 to 35 who received the YFV17D yellow fever vaccine.

The chain's CDR3 is CASSGGLYEQYF. In nucleotides, the CDR3 is TGTGCCAGCAGCGGGGGCCTTTACGAGCAGTACTTC. The rearrangement joins TRBV11-2 to TRBJ2-7; D is perhaps TRBD1 (6 bases). This CDR3 has 12 residues. V lost 5 bases and J lost 4, with 9 bases in between. CDR1 and CDR2 from the germline V gene are SGHAT and FQNNGV.

This clonotype has at least ten counts. V is TRBV9 and J is TRBJ2-3; no definite D call. Between the trimmed V and J ends, which lost 1 base and 1 base, there was a span of 10 bases. The CDR3 loop spans 15 amino acids. The germline V gene encodes CDR1 SGDLS and CDR2 YYNGEE. The CDR3 loop reads CASSVQRWGTDTQYF. CDR3 coding DNA: TGTGCCAGCAGCGTACAAAGGTGGGGCACAGATACGCAGTATTTT.

This clonotype was observed a few times. This chain connects TRBV4-1 to TRBJ1-2; D not resolved. Trimming stripped 2 bases from V and 5 bases from J, with 9 bases between. This CDR3 spans 13 amino acids. Germline CDR1 reads MGHRA; CDR2 reads YSYEKL. The CDR3 spells CASSQKPDYGYTF. The CDR3 nucleotides read TGCGCCAGCAGCCAAAAACCGGATTATGGCTACACCTTC.

This clonotype was found a few times. V and J are TRBV7-9 and TRBJ1-1; D remains ambiguous. Trimming cost V 3 bases and J 8 bases, with 19 bases left between them. CDR3 size: 15 residues. Germline CDR1 is SEHNR and CDR2 is FQNEAQ (reference sequence). For the CDR3, the DNA is TGTGCCAGCAGCTTCATACCGACCACCGAGTTGGAAGCTTTCTTT. Amino acids: CASSFIPTTELEAFF.

The chain employs TRBV6-5 and TRBJ1-2, with D unresolved. Germline CDR1 MNHEY, CDR2 SVGAGI. The CDR3 contains 16 residues. The V gene lost 6 bases and the J gene lost 3 bases, with 20 bases spanning the gap. The CDR3 bases are TGTGCCAGCAGAACCAGAGACTCTGGGGTTTACTATGGCTACACCTTC. This encodes CASRTRDSGVYYGYTF.

The J gene is TRBJ2-1, the V gene TRBV7-9, with 7 bases lining up with TRBD1. Germline CDR1 SEHNR, CDR2 FQNEAQ (reference sequence). The CDR3 totals 14 residues. Unmatched junction bases numbered 4, after V lost 0 bases and J lost 8 bases. CDR3 coding DNA: TGTGCCAGCAGCTTAGCCTCTAGGGGGCATGAGCAGTTCTTC. Protein product: CASSLASRGHEQFF.

The gene calls are TRBV6-5 and TRBJ2-7; D remains unclear. This CDR3 contains 16 residues. V was cut by 5 bases and J by 6 bases, with 23 bases left in between. Germline V CDR1 and CDR2: MNHEY, SVGAGI. CDR3 coding DNA: TGTGCCAGCAGTGCCGGAGTTCGGGTCCGGTATATCGAGCAGTACTTC. This codes for CASSAGVRVRYIEQYF.

This clonotype was seen a handful of times. The J gene is TRBJ1-5, the V gene TRBV12-3 or TRBV12-4; D is undetermined. V was trimmed by 7 bases and J by 2 bases, leaving 9 bases between them. CDR3 length equals 13 residues. The CDR3 nucleotides read TGTGCCAGCACAACAGTGGGCAATCAGCCCCAGCATTTT. It specifies CASTTVGNQPQHF.

In its sample, this clonotype was seen a few times. This sequence joins TRBV5-1 and TRBJ1-6, with 8 bases aligning to TRBD1. The CDR3 length is 17 residues. The germline V gene has CDR1 SGHRS and CDR2 YFSETQ. The J segment lost 9 bases and the V segment lost 4 bases, leaving 15 bases of the junction unmatched. CDR3 loop: CASSSGGGTGSSSPLHF. The CDR3 DNA follows: TGCGCCAGCAGCAGCGGAGGAGGGACAGGCTCCAGTTCACCCCTCCACTTT.

This clonotype has just one count. This rearrangement joins TRBV27 to TRBJ1-5; D gene uncertain. Looked up from germline, CDR1 is MNHEY and CDR2 is SMNVEV (reference sequence). With 5 bases removed from V and 4 bases from J, the gap between germline ends came to 12 bases. The CDR3 runs 14 residues. The CDR3 here is CASSPDPGNQPQHF. Written as DNA, the CDR3 is TGTGCCAGCAGTCCCGACCCTGGGAATCAGCCCCAGCATTTT.

This clonotype was detected many times. The genes are TRBV7-2 and TRBJ2-2; D is unresolved. This CDR3 comprises 12 residues. Germline V gene sequence: CDR1 SGHTA, CDR2 FQGNSA. V lost 5 bases and J lost 0, with 1 base in between. CDR3 DNA: TGTGCCAGCAGCCCGAACACCGGGGAGCTGTTTTTT. Translating gives CASSPNTGELFF.

This clonotype came up a few times. The chain couples TRBV6-5 to TRBJ2-3; 9 nucleotides align to TRBD1. Germline loops: CDR1 MNHEY, CDR2 SVGAGI. The CDR3 totals 13 residues. V dropped 9 bases and J dropped 3; count of bases not matched to a gene: 4. CDR3 DNA sequence: TGTGCCAGTCGGGACAGGGAAACAGATACGCAGTATTTT. Amino acid sequence: CASRDRETDTQYF.

This clonotype was seen many times. The V call is TRBV27, the J call TRBJ1-6; the D is unclear. Trimming removed 1 base from V and 0 bases from J, with 7 bases in between. Germline CDR1 and CDR2: MNHEY and SMNVEV (reference sequence). The CDR3 spans 16 residues. The CDR3 coding sequence is TGTGCCAGCAGTTTATTGGGGAGCTCCTATAATTCACCCCTCCACTTT. Encoded protein: CASSLLGSSYNSPLHF.

The J gene is TRBJ2-5, the V gene TRBV7-9; a weak D match, TRBD2 (5 bases). The germline V gene encodes CDR1 SEHNR and CDR2 FQNEAQ (reference sequence). This CDR3 is 16 amino acids long. V lost 2 bases and J lost 4, with 17 bases in between. This CDR3 is CASSLLPDPGGETQYF. Here the CDR3 DNA reads TGTGCCAGCAGCTTACTTCCGGACCCAGGAGGAGAGACCCAGTACTTC. Full variable domain (rest looked up from reference TRBV7-9 and TRBJ2-5): DTGVSQNPRHKITKRGQNVTFRCDPISEHNRLYWYRQTLGQGPEFLTYFQNEAQLEKSRLLSDRFSAERPKGSFSTLEIQRTEQGDSAMYLCASSLLPDPGGETQYFGPGTRLLVL.

This clonotype was recorded at least ten times. This chain links TRBV5-6 with TRBJ2-7; D remains unclear. The CDR3 extends over 12 amino acids. Deletions cut 3 bases from V and 2 bases from J, with 6 bases between. Germline CDR1 reads SGHDT; CDR2 reads YYEEEE. For the CDR3, the DNA is TGTGCCAGCAGCTACAGCGCCTACGAGCAGTACTTC. This translates into CASSYSAYEQYF. Variable domain in full (rest from reference TRBV5-6 and TRBJ2-7): DAGVTQSPTHLIKTRGQQVTLRCSPKSGHDTVSWYQQALGQGPQFIFQYYEEEERQRGNFPDRFSGHQFPNYSSELNVNALLLGDSALYLCASSYSAYEQYFGPGTRLTVT.

The J gene is TRBJ2-3, the V gene TRBV9; 9 nucleotides line up with TRBD2. The germline CDR1 and CDR2 sequences are SGDLS and YYNGEE. This CDR3 region has 16 residues. The trim removed 4 bases at V and 2 bases at J, leaving 8 bases unmatched. The CDR3 DNA follows: TGTGCCAGCAGCTTCGGGACTAGCAGAACCACAGATACGCAGTATTTT. This sequence encodes CASSFGTSRTTDTQYF.

V gene TRBV9 combines with J gene TRBJ2-7; 11 bases align to TRBD2. CDR3 length: 17 residues. The trim removed 0 bases at V and 4 bases at J, leaving 9 bases unmatched. The germline V gene encodes CDR1 SGDLS and CDR2 YYNGEE. CDR3 bases: TGTGCCAGCAGCGTAGCCGGGACTAGCGGTGCGATGTACGAGCAGTACTTC. It specifies CASSVAGTSGAMYEQYF.

V and J are TRBV6-1 and TRBJ2-7; the match to TRBD1 covers 8 bases. CDR3 length: 15 amino acids. V gave up 6 bases and J gave up 0 bases; unmatched junction bases: 7. The germline CDR1 and CDR2 sequences are MNHNS and SASEGT. Here the CDR3 DNA reads TGTGCCAGCAGACCGGGACAGGACAACTCCTACGAGCAGTACTTC. Translating it yields CASRPGQDNSYEQYF.

This clonotype was seen only a few times. The rearrangement links TRBV6-5 to TRBJ2-5; perhaps TRBD2 as D (7 bases). V shed 10 bases and J shed 7 bases, with 19 bases lying between them. Germline V lookup: CDR1 MNHEY, CDR2 SVGAGI. The CDR3 length is 13 residues. The CDR3: CATSDHREGTQYF. The CDR3 DNA sequence: TGTGCCACAAGCGACCACAGGGAGGGGACCCAGTACTTC.

The chain uses TRBV10-2 and TRBJ2-1; 7 positions agree with TRBD2. From germline, CDR1 is WSHSY and CDR2 SAAADI. The length of the CDR3 is 13 residues. The V segment lost 8 bases and the J segment 2 bases; nucleotides outside the gene matches: 3. In DNA form, the CDR3 reads TGCGCCAGCGGACTAGTCACCTACAATGAGCAGTTCTTC. This translates into CASGLVTYNEQFF.

The chain joins TRBV29-1 to TRBJ2-5; D call uncertain. Trimming shortened V by 7 bases and J by 4 bases, and 16 bases separated the two germline ends. The CDR3 length is 13 residues. Per the germline V gene, CDR1 is SQVTM and CDR2 is ANQGSEA. The CDR3 DNA follows: TGCAGCGCGACCCCCTCCCCGGGAGAGACCCAGTACTTC. It yields the protein CSATPSPGETQYF.

The chain employs TRBV7-9 and TRBJ1-3; D is unclear. The germline V and J ends were trimmed by 5 bases and 4 bases, with 12 bases remaining between them. Germline V gene data show CDR1 as SEHNR and CDR2 as FQNEAQ (reference sequence). This CDR3 region has 14 residues. The DNA for the CDR3 is TGTGCCAGCAGCCGGACTGAAGCAGGAAACACCATATATTTT. Its protein product is CASSRTEAGNTIYF.

This clonotype has just a few counts. The gene calls are TRBV7-9 and TRBJ2-7; 8 positions agree with TRBD1. With 4 bases clipped from V and 0 bases from J, the junction kept 11 bases outside the gene matches. Looked up from germline, CDR1 is SEHNR and CDR2 is FQNEAQ (reference sequence). The CDR3 runs to 17 residues. Written as DNA, the CDR3 is TGTGCCAGCAGCTCCGAACAGGGGGATGCTCACTCCTACGAGCAGTACTTC. Protein product: CASSSEQGDAHSYEQYF. Full variable domain (rest looked up from reference TRBV7-9 and TRBJ2-7): DTGVSQNPRHKITKRGQNVTFRCDPISEHNRLYWYRQTLGQGPEFLTYFQNEAQLEKSRLLSDRFSAERPKGSFSTLEIQRTEQGDSAMYLCASSSEQGDAHSYEQYFGPGTRLTVT.